This section outlines one T cell receptor (beta chain) sequence together with its context. Its target is unknown. These data come from a study of shared clonotypes between healthy human individuals. The study, taken as a whole, reports: Incomplete sequencing of sorted subsets was indicated by rarefaction despite large depth.

The V end lost 4 bases, the J end lost 3 bases, and 13 bases lay between the germline ends. Germline V gene data show CDR1 as LNHDA and CDR2 as SQIVND (reference sequence). The CDR3 contains 14 residues. This table comes from immunoSEQ multiplex PCR, and its TCRdb copy is limited to in-frame clones, with some not included. The sample has approximately 620,000 clones; about 96% are singletons. This sequence joins TRBV19 and TRBJ2-7; D tentatively fits TRBD1 or TRBD2 (5 bases each). The clonotype comes from a woman aged 30 to 39 in good health. Material for sequencing was naive CD4+ T cells sorted from blood. Described subset: CD45RA+ positively selected. The CDR3 protein is CASSTSGPYYEQYF. CDR3 in DNA: TGTGCCAGTAGTACCTCGGGACCTTACTACGAGCAGTACTTC.